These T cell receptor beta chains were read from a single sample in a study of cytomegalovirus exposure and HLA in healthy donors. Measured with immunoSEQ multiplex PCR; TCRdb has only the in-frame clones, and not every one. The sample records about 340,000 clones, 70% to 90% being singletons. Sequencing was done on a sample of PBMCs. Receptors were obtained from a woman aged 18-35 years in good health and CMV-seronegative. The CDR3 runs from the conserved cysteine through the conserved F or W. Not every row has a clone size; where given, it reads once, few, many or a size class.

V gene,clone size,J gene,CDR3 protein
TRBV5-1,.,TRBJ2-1,CASSEGQGPRIF
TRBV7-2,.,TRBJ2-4,CASSKSSGRADIQYF
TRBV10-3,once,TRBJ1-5,CAISPSVGRQPQHF
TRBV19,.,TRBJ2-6,CASSIDPLAERSGANVLTF
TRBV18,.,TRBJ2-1,CASSPQGLTYNEQFF
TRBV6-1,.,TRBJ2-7,CASNRRGSQHEQYF
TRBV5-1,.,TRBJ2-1,CASSSGLAGGKNEQFF
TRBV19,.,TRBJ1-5,CASSTQVMEPQHF
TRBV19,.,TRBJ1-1,CASSIRQGGTEAFF
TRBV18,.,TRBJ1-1,CASSLGQGDTEAFF
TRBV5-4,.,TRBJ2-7,CASSLASGTFYEQYF
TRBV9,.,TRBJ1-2,CASSEARQASYYGYTF
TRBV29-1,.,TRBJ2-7,CSAGQGDYEQYF
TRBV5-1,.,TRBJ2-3,CASSGKGGGGSYTDTQYF
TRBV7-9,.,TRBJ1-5,CASSSTAGGEGNQPQHF
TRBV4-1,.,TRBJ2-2,CASSQGRTGELFF
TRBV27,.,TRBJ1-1,CASTSRGDTEAFF
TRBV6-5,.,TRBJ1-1,CASRGQGETEAFF
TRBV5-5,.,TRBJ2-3,CASSLALANTDTQYF
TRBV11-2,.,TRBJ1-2,CASSHSGQATYGYTF
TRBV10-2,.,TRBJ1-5,CASSAMGGQPQHF
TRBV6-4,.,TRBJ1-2,CASSVSAANYGYTF
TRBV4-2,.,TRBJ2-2,CASSQDNGNTGELFF
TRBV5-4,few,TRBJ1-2,CASSLETGDGYTF
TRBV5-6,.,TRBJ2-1,CASSWRGAEQFF
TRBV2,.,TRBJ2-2,CASSVYYGGSTGELFF
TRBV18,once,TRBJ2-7,CASSPVASEQYF
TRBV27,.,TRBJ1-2,CASSPTTGGLNYGYTF
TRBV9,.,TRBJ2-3,CASSVGRGRTDTQYF
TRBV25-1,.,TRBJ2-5,CASSPALGLVLETQYF
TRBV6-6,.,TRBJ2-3,CASSRGLADATDTQYF
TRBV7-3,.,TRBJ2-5,CASSFSAIETQYF
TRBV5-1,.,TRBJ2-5,CASSGAGVETQYF
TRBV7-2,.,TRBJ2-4,CASSPPAGVDIQYF
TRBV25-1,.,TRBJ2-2,CASSEYEGAGTGELFF
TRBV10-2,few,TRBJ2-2,CASKFGLPSNTGELFF
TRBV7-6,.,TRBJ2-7,CASSLDGDRAYEQYF
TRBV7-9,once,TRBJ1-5,CASSPQGSHNQPQHF
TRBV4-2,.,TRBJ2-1,CASSQSGGPNEQFF
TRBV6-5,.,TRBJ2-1,CASSLRLAGGNEQFF
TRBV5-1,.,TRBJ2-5,CASRVGNRDQETQYF
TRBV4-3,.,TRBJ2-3,CASSQEPPRESTDTQYF